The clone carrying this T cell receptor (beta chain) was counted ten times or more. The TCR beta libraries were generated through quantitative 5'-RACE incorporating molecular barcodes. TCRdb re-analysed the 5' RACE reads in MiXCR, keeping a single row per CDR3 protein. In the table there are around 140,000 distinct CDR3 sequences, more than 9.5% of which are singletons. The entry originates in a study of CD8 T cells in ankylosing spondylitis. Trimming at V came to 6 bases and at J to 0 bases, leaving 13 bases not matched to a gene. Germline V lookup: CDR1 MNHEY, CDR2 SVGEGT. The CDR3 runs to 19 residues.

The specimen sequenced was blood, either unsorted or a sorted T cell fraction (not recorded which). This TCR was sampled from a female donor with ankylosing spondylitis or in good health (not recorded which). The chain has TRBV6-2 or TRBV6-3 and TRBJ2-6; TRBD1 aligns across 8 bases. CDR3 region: CASSQSWTGKSSGANVLTF. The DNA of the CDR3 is TGTGCCAGCAGCCAGTCCTGGACAGGGAAAAGCTCTGGGGCCAACGTCCTGACTTTC.